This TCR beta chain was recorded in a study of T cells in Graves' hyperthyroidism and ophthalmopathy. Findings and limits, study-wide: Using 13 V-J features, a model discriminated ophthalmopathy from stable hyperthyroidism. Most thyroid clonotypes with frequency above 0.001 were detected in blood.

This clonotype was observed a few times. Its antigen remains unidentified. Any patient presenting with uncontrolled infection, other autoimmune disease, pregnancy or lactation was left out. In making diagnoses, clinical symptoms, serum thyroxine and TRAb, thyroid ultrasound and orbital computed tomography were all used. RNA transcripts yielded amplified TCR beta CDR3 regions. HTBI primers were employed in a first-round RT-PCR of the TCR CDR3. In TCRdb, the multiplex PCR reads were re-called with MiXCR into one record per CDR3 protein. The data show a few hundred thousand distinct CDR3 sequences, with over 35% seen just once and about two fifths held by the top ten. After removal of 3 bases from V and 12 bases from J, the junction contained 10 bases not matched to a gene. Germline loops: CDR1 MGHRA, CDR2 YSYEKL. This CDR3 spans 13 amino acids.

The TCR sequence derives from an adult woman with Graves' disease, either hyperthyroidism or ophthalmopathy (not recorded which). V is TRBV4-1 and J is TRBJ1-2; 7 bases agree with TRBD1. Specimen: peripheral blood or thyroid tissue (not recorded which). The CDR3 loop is CASSQDGTAGNTF. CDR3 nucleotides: TGCGCCAGCAGCCAGGACGGGACAGCTGGAAACACCTTC.